Sequencing of this TCR beta chain was carried out in a study of regulatory T cells in long-lasting Graves disease. The time point here: newly diagnosed GD, antithyroid drugs for less than 3 months. PBMCs were the source of the RNA used for TCR sequencing. Germline assignment: CDR1 SGHVS and CDR2 FQNEAQ. V lost 5 bases, J lost 10 bases, and 6 bases stayed unmatched. CDR3 length: 14 residues. This clonotype showed up many times. Arm-PCR of CDR3 regions and iRepertoire HTBI primers were used to build TCR beta libraries. TCRdb reprocessed the multiplex PCR reads via MiXCR and lists one record per CDR3 protein. The repertoire includes hundreds of thousands of distinct CDR3 sequences, 16% of them detected once, and 15% to 20% sits in the top ten. The sample was also linked to a second study, of T cells in Graves' hyperthyroidism and ophthalmopathy.

V is TRBV7-8 and J is TRBJ1-6; 9 bases map to TRBD1. The starting material was peripheral blood mononuclear cells (PBMCs), obtained at new diagnosis, from a patient treated with antithyroid drugs. The source of this sequence is a woman aged 25 to 39 with Graves disease. The CDR3 protein is CASSARTGESPLHF. Written as DNA, the CDR3 is TGTGCCAGCAGCGCTCGGACAGGGGAATCACCCCTCCACTTT.